The 13 T cell receptor beta chains below all came from one sample that was sequenced in a study of blood T cell repertoires in COVID-19. The assay was immunoSEQ multiplex PCR, and TCRdb's table has in-frame clones only and misses some. The sample lists around 350,000 clones; around nine tenths were seen once. Sequencing used peripheral blood. Receptors originate from a human donor in a cohort sampled during active COVID-19.

The genes are TRBV19 and TRBJ2-6; 10 positions match TRBD1. The CDR3 sequence is 16 residues long. Germline CDR1 LNHDA, CDR2 SQIVND (reference sequence). V shed 4 bases, J shed 2 bases, and the junction held 2 bases outside the gene matches. CDR3 protein: CASSRQGAAGANVLTF. CDR3 in DNA: TGTGCCAGTAGTAGACAGGGGGCTGCTGGGGCCAACGTCCTGACTTTC.

There are a few counts of this clone. The rearrangement joins TRBV7-8 to TRBJ2-7, with TRBD1 matching 9 bases. The J segment lost 0 bases and the V segment lost 0 bases, leaving 3 bases of the junction unmatched. CDR1 SGHVS and CDR2 FQNEAQ come from the germline V gene. The CDR3 has 16 amino acids. The CDR3 DNA sequence: TGTGCCAGCAGCTTAGCAGGGGGACAGGGCTCCTACGAGCAGTACTTC. Its translation: CASSLAGGQGSYEQYF.

The V gene is TRBV7-2, the J gene TRBJ1-2, with D tentatively TRBD1 (6 bases). The germline V gene has CDR1 SGHTA and CDR2 FQGNSA. The length of the CDR3 is 14 residues. The V end was cut by 5 bases, the J end by 2 bases, with 12 bases between. The CDR3 here is CASSHRVPNYGYTF. The DNA for the CDR3 is TGTGCCAGCAGCCACAGGGTTCCCAACTATGGCTACACCTTC.

This sequence joins TRBV18 and TRBJ1-1, with a weak D call TRBD1 (5 bases). The germline V and J ends were trimmed by 3 bases and 4 bases, with 9 bases remaining between them. This CDR3 spans 13 amino acids. Germline loops: CDR1 KGHSH, CDR2 LQKENI. CDR3 region: CASSPPGGTEAFF. In DNA, the CDR3 is TGTGCCAGCTCACCCCCCGGGGGCACTGAAGCTTTCTTT. Variable domain in full (rest from reference TRBV18 and TRBJ1-1): NAGVMQNPRHLVRRRGQEARLRCSPMKGHSHVYWYRQLPEEGLKFMVYLQKENIIDESGMPKERFSAEFPKEGPSILRIQQVVRGDSAAYFCASSPPGGTEAFFGQGTRLTVV.

A single count supports this clone. The chain combines TRBV30 with TRBJ1-5; no clear D gene. This CDR3 comprises 14 residues. Trimming left V 3 bases short and J 11 bases short, with 20 bases between. CDR1 is GTSNPN, CDR2 SVGIG, per germline (reference sequence). Here the CDR3 reads CAWSAGPPVRAQHF. The CDR3 DNA reads TGTGCCTGGAGCGCAGGACCCCCCGTGAGGGCCCAGCATTTT.

J is TRBJ1-3 and V is TRBV11-2, with 9 bases fitting TRBD1. The CDR3 contains 13 residues. The V and J ends lost 0 bases and 15 bases, in that order; junction bases with no gene match: 6. Germline CDR1 is SGHAT and CDR2 is FQNNGV. CDR3 in DNA: TGTGCCAGCAGCTTAGAGAGACAGGGGGGCCAATATTTT. Translated, it gives CASSLERQGGQYF.

The V call is TRBV21-1, the J call TRBJ2-7; TRBD2 is taken as the D call from the table, unchecked against the DNA. TRBV21-1 is listed as a pseudogene. There are 17 residues in the CDR3. Here the CDR3 DNA reads TGTGCCAGCAGCAAAGGCCCCGGGACTAGCAGCCCCCACGAGCAGTACTTC. This translates into CASSKGPGTSSPHEQYF.

This chain connects TRBV21-1 to TRBJ1-1. TRBV21-1 is a pseudogene locus. This CDR3 contains 17 residues. CDR3 DNA: TGTGCCAGCAGCACGGGGGGTCGGTTCGGGGAGAACACTGAAGCTTTCTTT. Translating gives CASSTGGRFGENTEAFF.

The chain carries TRBV28 and TRBJ2-1, with 7 nucleotides matching TRBD2. J was trimmed by 6 bases and V by 5 bases; bases with no gene match: 13. The CDR3 is 16 residues long. CDR1 and CDR2 (germline): MDHEN, SYDVKM. CDR3 residues: CASSTPRTRAFNEQFF. Written as DNA, the CDR3 is TGTGCCAGCAGTACTCCTCGGACTAGAGCTTTCAATGAGCAGTTCTTC.

The V gene is TRBV6-5, the J gene TRBJ2-7; D perhaps matches TRBD1 (5 bases). The CDR3 contains 13 residues. V lost 6 bases to trimming and J lost 1 base, with 10 bases between them. Germline V lookup: CDR1 MNHEY, CDR2 SVGAGI. This CDR3 reads CASRKTASYEQYF. The DNA of the CDR3 is TGTGCCAGCAGGAAGACAGCATCCTACGAGCAGTACTTC.

The rearrangement uses TRBV18 and TRBJ2-3; D is possibly TRBD2 (5 bases). The CDR3 runs 18 residues. Trimming removed 3 bases from V and 6 bases from J, with 25 bases in between. Germline CDR1 and CDR2: KGHSH and LQKENI. The CDR3 loop reads CASSPGKGSGDVLDTQYF. DNA for the CDR3: TGTGCCAGCTCACCTGGTAAGGGCAGCGGAGACGTTTTGGATACGCAGTATTTT.

The chain is built from TRBV6-5 and TRBJ1-5; a weak D match, TRBD1 (6 bases). Germline V gives CDR1 MNHEY, CDR2 SVGAGI. V lost 7 bases and J lost 2, with 15 bases in between. This CDR3 spans 15 amino acids. The CDR3 coding sequence is TGTGCCAGCACCGCTGGGGGCGCCGGCAATCAGCCCCAGCATTTT. This codes for CASTAGGAGNQPQHF.

The gene calls are TRBV30 and TRBJ1-4; no clear D gene. The CDR3 is 14 residues long. Germline V gene sequence: CDR1 GTSNPN, CDR2 SVGIG (reference sequence). V was pared by 2 bases and J by 8 bases, with 15 bases between. The CDR3 DNA is TGTGCCTGGAGTAGAGGCGCCGGGAGGGAAAAACTGTTTTTT. Translated, it gives CAWSRGAGREKLFF.